This T cell receptor beta chain appears in the sequencing data of a study of shared clonotypes between healthy human individuals. Study-level background: Donors had three CD4 naive, three CD4 memory, two CD8 naive and one CD8 memory plate apiece.

The CDR3 loop spans 14 amino acids. V was cut by 4 bases and J by 2 bases, with 12 bases left in between. The germline CDR1 and CDR2 sequences are SNHLY and FYNNEI. Comments on this clone: Its target is unknown.

The repertoire was sequenced with immunoSEQ multiplex PCR; TCRdb's copy has only in-frame clones and lacks some. The sample contains 730,000 or so clones, less than 80% of which appear only once. General study findings and limits: Naive CD4 clonotypes overlapped across a handful of donors at 4.5% to 5.5%. Richness estimates generally favored naive over memory subsets.

The sequence derives from a woman in her 30s in good health. The specimen was memory CD4+ T cells sorted from blood. Subset denoted: CD45RA-negative fraction. The V and J genes are TRBV2 and TRBJ2-7; D might be TRBD1 or TRBD2, each matching 5 bases. CDR3 in amino acids: CASSGGISPYEQYF. The CDR3 nucleotides are TGTGCCAGCAGTGGGGGGATTAGTCCCTACGAGCAGTACTTC.